These 18 T cell receptor beta chains came from one sample sequenced in a study of Graves' ophthalmopathy and Graves' hyperthyroidism. TCR beta CDR3 regions were amplified from RNA transcripts. First-round RT-PCR employed HTBI primers, with a second-round multiplex PCR after it. TCRdb called the multiplex PCR reads again in MiXCR, with one record for every CDR3 protein. The data hold hundreds of thousands of distinct CDR3 sequences, with 22% observed a single time. Sequences were obtained from peripheral blood. The receptors originated from a woman younger than 30 with stable Graves' hyperthyroidism. Some clones in this sample may be carry-over from other donors' samples.

CDR3 sequence reads: CASSPNYGSRPYGYTF. The CDR3 DNA sequence: TGTGCCAGCAGCCCCAATTACGGCAGCCGACCCTATGGCTACACCTTC. The chain uses TRBV11-2 and TRBJ1-2; no firm D call. Germline CDR1 and CDR2: SGHAT and FQNNGV. Trimming pared 5 bases from V and 4 bases from J, leaving 20 bases between. There are 16 residues in the CDR3.

This clonotype was counted many times. The CDR3 spells CASSRTGHGSYEQYF. CDR3 bases: TGTGCCAGCAGTCGGACGGGACATGGCTCCTACGAGCAGTACTTC. This chain uses TRBV27 with TRBJ2-7; a weak D match, TRBD1 (6 bases). CDR1 is MNHEY and CDR2 is SMNVEV in the germline V gene (reference sequence). Trimming removed 5 bases at V and 0 bases at J, with 14 bases between. The CDR3 length is 15 residues.

This clonotype was seen at least ten times. The gene calls are TRBV7-2 and TRBJ2-7; 9 nucleotides line up with TRBD1. The CDR3 loop spans 14 amino acids. V was clipped by 1 base and J by 6 bases; unmatched bases: 4. The germline CDR1 and CDR2 sequences are SGHTA and FQGNSA. The CDR3 coding sequence is TGTGCCAGCAGCTTAGGGGGACAGGGCGGCGAGCAGTACTTC. Encoded protein: CASSLGGQGGEQYF.

This chain joins TRBV6-1 and TRBJ2-7, with D unclear. The CDR3 contains 11 residues. Between the trimmed V and J ends, which lost 4 bases and 6 bases, there was a span of 7 bases. Germline V CDR1 and CDR2: MNHNS, SASEGT. The chain's CDR3 is CASSVGFEQYF. DNA of the CDR3: TGTGCCAGCAGTGTAGGGTTCGAGCAGTACTTC.

This clonotype occurred many times. V is TRBV27 and J is TRBJ2-3, with 9 bases matching TRBD2. V gave up 5 bases and J gave up 0 bases; unmatched junction bases: 3. The CDR3 runs to 15 residues. The germline CDR1 and CDR2 sequences are MNHEY and SMNVEV (reference sequence). Here the CDR3 DNA reads TGTGCCAGCAGTGCGGGACTAGCTAGCACAGATACGCAGTATTTT. Its protein product is CASSAGLASTDTQYF.

This chain connects TRBV3-1 to TRBJ2-7, with 7 nucleotides matching TRBD1. CDR3 size: 14 residues. CDR1 LGHDT and CDR2 YNNKEL come from the germline V gene (reference sequence). Trimming removed 5 bases from V and 9 bases from J; junction bases left unmatched: 13. CDR3 bases: TGTGCCAGCAGCTCACCGGACAGGTCGGCAGCGCAGTACTTC. Amino acids: CASSSPDRSAAQYF.

This clonotype has at least ten counts. V and J are TRBV7-6 and TRBJ2-7; D is ambiguous. There are 13 residues in the CDR3. Trimming pared 3 bases from V and 4 bases from J, leaving 10 bases between. Germline assignment: CDR1 SGHVS and CDR2 FNYEAQ. The CDR3 coding sequence is TGTGCCAGCAGCTTCGGAGCTGAGTACGAGCAGTACTTC. Protein sequence: CASSFGAEYEQYF. The full variable domain, rest sourced from reference TRBV7-6 and TRBJ2-7, is GAGVSQSPRYKVTKRGQDVALRCDPISGHVSLYWYRQALGQGPEFLTYFNYEAQQDKSGLPNDRFSAERPEGSISTLTIQRTEQRDSAMYRCASSFGAEYEQYFGPGTRLTVT.

This clonotype was counted a few times. CDR3 residues: CASSPRGGRSINYGYTF. CDR3 in DNA: TGTGCCAGCAGTCCCAGGGGTGGGCGTTCTATTAACTATGGCTACACCTTC. The chain couples TRBV27 to TRBJ1-2, with TRBD1 as a possible D gene (6 bases). Trimming removed 5 bases at V and 1 base at J, with 20 bases between. Germline CDR1 and CDR2: MNHEY and SMNVEV (reference sequence). CDR3 length: 17 amino acids.

The chain joins TRBV7-8 to TRBJ2-5; maybe TRBD1 (6 bases). The CDR3 runs 16 residues. Germline CDR1 and CDR2: SGHVS and FQNEAQ. Trimming took off 1 base at V and 5 bases at J, with 17 bases between the two ends. The CDR3 coding sequence is TGTGCCAGCAGCTTAGTGTTCTACAGGGCTCGGGAGACCCAGTACTTC. Its protein is CASSLVFYRARETQYF.

This clonotype was detected many times. The V call is TRBV12-3 or TRBV12-4, the J call TRBJ2-4, with TRBD2 matching over 10 bases. There are 15 residues in the CDR3. V shed 4 bases and J 7 bases; nucleotides not matched to a gene: 7. The CDR3 sequence is CASSYEREGRNIQYF. The CDR3 nucleotides are TGTGCCAGCAGTTACGAGCGGGAGGGGAGGAACATTCAGTACTTC.

This clonotype was observed a handful of times. Relative to the germline gene, one junction end is altered; a read error may explain this. This rearrangement joins TRBV2 to TRBJ1-5; perhaps TRBD1 as D (6 bases). This CDR3 is 14 amino acids long. Germline values: CDR1 SNHLY, CDR2 FYNNEI. CDR3 in amino acids: CASRVQGIDQPQRF. The CDR3 bases are TGTGCCAGCAGGGTACAGGGTATAGATCAGCCCCAGCGTTTT.

This clonotype was seen more than once but under ten times. The chain couples TRBV4-2 to TRBJ1-2; 9 bases line up with TRBD1. V gave up 3 bases and J gave up 4 bases; unmatched junction bases: 9. There are 16 residues in the CDR3. In germline, CDR1 is LGHNA, CDR2 YNFKEQ. CDR3 protein: CASSHLDRGSGYGYTF. DNA for the CDR3: TGTGCCAGCAGCCACCTAGACAGGGGGAGCGGCTATGGCTACACCTTC.

This clonotype has ten or more counts. The V and J genes are TRBV7-6 and TRBJ2-6; 7 bases agree with TRBD1. With 3 bases clipped from V and 4 bases from J, the junction kept 24 bases outside the gene matches. CDR1 and CDR2 (germline): SGHVS, FNYEAQ. The length of the CDR3 is 22 residues. DNA for the CDR3: TGTGCCAGCAGCTTCCTCAAAGGGGGACAGAAGAAAGGCCCAGCAGGGGCCAACGTCCTGACTTTC. It encodes CASSFLKGGQKKGPAGANVLTF.

In this sample, this clonotype turned up many times. The chain is built from TRBV12-3 or TRBV12-4 and TRBJ1-1; no definite D call. Deletions cut 2 bases from V and 6 bases from J, with 16 bases between. The CDR3 is 15 residues long. The CDR3 region has the DNA TGTGCCAGCAGTTTACTCGCCAGGCAGAGGGCTGAAGCTTTCTTT. This gives the protein CASSLLARQRAEAFF.

In this sample, this clonotype turned up many times. The chain joins TRBV19 to TRBJ1-5, with D possibly being TRBD1 (5 bases). This CDR3 has 12 amino acids. The V gene lost 4 bases and the J gene lost 9 bases, with 10 bases spanning the gap. CDR1 LNHDA and CDR2 SQIVND come from the germline V gene (reference sequence). CDR3 sequence: CASSRDPGPQHF. For the CDR3, the DNA is TGTGCCAGTAGTAGGGACCCGGGGCCCCAGCATTTT.

This chain joins TRBV6-5 and TRBJ2-7; 7 bases fit TRBD1. CDR1 and CDR2 from the germline V gene are MNHEY and SVGAGI. The CDR3 is 15 residues long. J was trimmed by 5 bases and V by 4 bases; bases with no gene match: 11. DNA for the CDR3: TGTGCCAGCAGTTGGGCCGGGGACAGCGCCGACGAGCAGTACTTC. Its protein product is CASSWAGDSADEQYF.

This clonotype was seen more than once but under ten times. The chain carries TRBV27 and TRBJ1-1; D perhaps matches TRBD1 (6 bases). The germline V gene encodes CDR1 MNHEY and CDR2 SMNVEV (reference sequence). Trimming stripped 3 bases from V and 1 base from J, with 9 bases between. The CDR3 is made up of 14 amino acids. CDR3 amino acids: CASSFAGENTEAFF. CDR3 bases: TGTGCCAGCAGTTTCGCAGGGGAGAACACTGAAGCTTTCTTT.

This clonotype was picked up many times. The chain links TRBV10-3 to TRBJ1-5, with D perhaps TRBD1 (6 bases). Looked up from germline, CDR1 is ENHRY and CDR2 is SYGVKD. V was shortened by 3 bases and J by 10 bases, with 16 bases between the two germline ends. This CDR3 comprises 14 residues. CDR3 coding DNA: TGTGCCATCAGTGATGAGGACAGACGGGGTCCCCAGCATTTT. It translates to CAISDEDRRGPQHF.